These 6 T cell receptor beta chains came from one sample sequenced in a study of tumor and adjacent non-tumor tissue in lung cancer. This sample's RNA came from whole unsorted tissue. Three rounds of nested PCR, following a modified ARM-PCR protocol, produced the TCRbeta library. TCRdb reprocessed the multiplex PCR reads with MiXCR, giving one entry per CDR3 protein. The sample includes under 100,000 distinct CDR3 sequences, 55% to 70% of them seen just once. The material sequenced was lung tumor tissue. The origin of the receptors is a woman between 65 and 79 years old with non-small cell lung cancer.

The count of this clonotype is one. A much larger clone lies a single base off, so this may be a read error. The rearrangement uses TRBV28 and TRBJ2-7; 8 bases fit TRBD2. This CDR3 has 13 residues. V shed 8 bases and J 6 bases; nucleotides not matched to a gene: 9. In germline, CDR1 is MDHEN, CDR2 SYDVKM. CDR3 residues: CASSGLVSAEQYF. CDR3 DNA: TGTGCCAGCTCGGGACTAGTTTCCGCCGAGCAGTACTTC. The full variable domain, with the rest looked up from reference TRBV28 and TRBJ2-7, is DVKVTQSSRYLVKRTGEKVFLECVQDMDHENMFWYRQDPGLGLRLIYFSYDVKMKEKGDIPEGYSVSREKKERFSLILESASTNQTSMYLCASSGLVSAEQYFGPGTRLTVT.

As to this clonotype: This CDR3 fails to terminate in the conserved phenylalanine or tryptophan, so it likely reflects a read error. This sequence joins TRBV10-2 and TRBJ2-6; D call uncertain. Germline V gene data show CDR1 as WSHSY and CDR2 as SAAADI. The CDR3 is 15 amino acids. CDR3 nucleotide sequence: TGCGCCAGCAGGGTAGTCCTCTCTGGGCCCAACGTCCTGACTCTC. This codes for CASRVVLSGPNVLTL.

The chain combines TRBV4-2 with TRBJ2-1; D is perhaps TRBD2 (5 bases). The CDR3 runs to 15 residues. V lost 4 bases to trimming and J lost 6 bases, with 16 bases between them. Looked up from germline, CDR1 is LGHNA and CDR2 is YNFKEQ. CDR3 DNA: TGTGCCAGCAGCCCATCGGGGAGAAGAAGCAATGAGCAGTTCTTC. It encodes CASSPSGRRSNEQFF.

Comments on this clonotype: Sequence at one end of the junction differs from germline and may be a read error. The gene calls are TRBV28 and TRBJ2-5; D is unclear. Germline lookup yields CDR1 MDHEN and CDR2 SYDVKM. The CDR3 has 13 amino acids. CDR3 in amino acids: CVSSLGLQETQYF. Here the CDR3 DNA reads TGTGTCAGCAGTTTAGGGTTACAAGAGACCCAGTATTTC. The full variable domain, its missing parts supplied by reference TRBV28 and TRBJ2-5, is DVKVTQSSRYLVKRTGEKVFLECVQDMDHENMFWYRQDPGLGLRLIYFSYDVKMKEKGDIPEGYSVSREKKERFSLILESASTNQTSMYLCVSSLGLQETQYFGPGTRLLVL.

Note on this clonotype: Possible read error: a much larger clone is one base away. This rearrangement joins TRBV20-1 to TRBJ1-1; 7 bases line up with TRBD1. The germline CDR1 and CDR2 sequences are DFQATT and SNEGSKA (reference sequence). This CDR3 spans 13 amino acids. CDR3: CRLRQGLLTDAFF. As DNA, the CDR3 is TGCCGACTCAGACAGGGATTGCTCACTGACGCTTTCTTT.

Here the CDR3 reads CASSKDRFEGYTF. In DNA, the CDR3 is TGTGCCAGCAGCAAAGACAGGTTTGAGGGCTACACCTTC. V is TRBV21-1 and J is TRBJ1-2; TRBD1 reflects the table's D call only, with no check against the DNA. TRBV21-1 is described as a pseudogene. The CDR3 is 13 amino acids.